A single count supports the clone carrying this TCR beta chain. Its target is not known. The CDR3 consists of 16 residues. Trimming removed 6 bases from V and 3 bases from J; junction bases left unmatched: 8. The germline CDR1 and CDR2 sequences are MDHEN and SYDVKM. This record comes from a study of Ad26.COV2.S vaccination and SARS-CoV-2 variants. Study conclusions and caveats: Measurement of non-spike TCR breadth gave similar results in vaccine and placebo recipients.

Generated by immunoSEQ multiplex PCR, the TCRdb table keeps only in-frame clones and is missing some. The table has about 400,000 clones, about 90% seen once; the top ten hold roughly 1.7%. The treatment denotes: around 19 received Ad26.COV2.S at low or high dose, single or two shots; roughly five received placebo; per-sample allocation not given. Samples analyzed were those drawn on day 63 after the first vaccine or placebo injection. Specimen: peripheral blood, collected in a trial of Ad26.COV2.S vaccine versus placebo. The V and J genes are TRBV28 and TRBJ2-1, with TRBD2 identical over 10 bases. The receptor was derived from a person aged 18-60 years who received the Ad26.COV2.S COVID-19 vaccine or a placebo. CDR3 region: CASRQLAGDLYNEQFF. The CDR3 region has the DNA TGTGCCAGCAGGCAGCTAGCGGGGGATCTCTACAATGAGCAGTTCTTC. The full variable domain, with the rest looked up from reference TRBV28 and TRBJ2-1, is DVKVTQSSRYLVKRTGEKVFLECVQDMDHENMFWYRQDPGLGLRLIYFSYDVKMKEKGDIPEGYSVSREKKERFSLILESASTNQTSMYLCASRQLAGDLYNEQFFGPGTRLTVL.